A selection of T cell receptor beta chains follows, all from one sample in a study of shared clonotypes between healthy human individuals. Data came from immunoSEQ multiplex PCR; TCRdb stores just in-frame clones and leaves some out. The table has some 900,000 clones, 70% to 85% seen once. Material for sequencing was memory CD4+ T cells sorted from blood. The receptors were sampled from a man younger than 35 in good health. CDR3s include the opening cysteine and the closing phenylalanine or tryptophan. Not all rows give a size; the values are once, few, many and, for expanded clones, a class.

J gene,V gene,clone size,CDR3 protein
TRBJ1-2,TRBV6-1,once,CASSERTGYGYTF
TRBJ2-7,TRBV2,few,CASSRTGIYEQYF
TRBJ2-3,TRBV6-1,NA,CASSEAGRGDTQYF
TRBJ2-3,TRBV7-8,NA,CASSLVPNREADTQYF
TRBJ1-5,TRBV19,NA,CASRYMQSNQPQHF
TRBJ1-1,TRBV6-1,NA,CASSEGIWLNTEAFF
TRBJ1-4,TRBV4-1,once,CASSQALTRTTNEKLFF
TRBJ2-2,TRBV2,NA,CASTWDGYTGELFF
TRBJ2-6,TRBV28,NA,CASRSRGVSGANVLTF
TRBJ1-1,TRBV6-5,NA,CASSYSRRTEAFF
TRBJ1-6,TRBV27,NA,CASSFAGQGYNSPLHF
TRBJ2-1,TRBV10-2,once,CASSTTSGPYNEQFF
TRBJ1-6,TRBV28,NA,CASSLIYGVGNSPLHF
TRBJ2-7,TRBV21-1,NA,CASSKPGRDGYEQYF
TRBJ2-7,TRBV5-1,NA,CASKDAKFYEQYF
TRBJ2-5,TRBV7-2,NA,CASSPTAVDRRETQYF
TRBJ2-7,TRBV5-1,many,CASSPGNSNSYEQYF
TRBJ2-5,TRBV28,NA,CASSTLQAGETQYF
TRBJ2-2,TRBV28,once,CASSLSLAGTGELFF
TRBJ2-5,TRBV11-3,NA,CASSLGPRPAETQYF
TRBJ2-1,TRBV7-2,many,CASSPRTSLNEQFF
TRBJ1-3,TRBV9,NA,CASSGNRGRGNTIYF
TRBJ2-7,TRBV12-5,NA,CASGLGFNSYEQYF
TRBJ2-3,TRBV11-3,NA,CASSPGPSSTDTQYF
TRBJ1-3,TRBV30,NA,CAWSRGTFYSGNTIYF
TRBJ2-3,TRBV7-2,NA,CASSLAGRLADTQYF
TRBJ1-2,TRBV4-2,once,CASSRQGGVGYTF
TRBJ2-3,TRBV7-2,NA,CASSHPGSTQYF
TRBJ2-7,TRBV13,few,CASSLGPDISYEQYF
TRBJ2-3,TRBV7-6,few,CASSLVYTDTQYF
TRBJ1-4,TRBV28,NA,CASSEPIRQGGSELFF
TRBJ1-1,TRBV19,few,CASSGGSMNTEAFF
TRBJ1-6,TRBV7-2,NA,CASSLAGQVNSPLHF
TRBJ2-7,TRBV30,NA,CAWRDSGYEQYF
TRBJ2-7,TRBV30,NA,CAWRGTGTPEQYF
TRBJ2-5,TRBV7-2,NA,CASSLEGGTETQYF
TRBJ1-1,TRBV10-3,NA,CAIRRQDSMNTEAFF
TRBJ2-7,TRBV5-1,NA,CASSPGTGNYEQYF
TRBJ2-4,TRBV15,NA,CATSTGDRLAKNIQYF
TRBJ2-5,TRBV6-1,NA,CASSERSRANWETQYF